This T cell receptor beta chain is from a study of CD8 T cells in Susac syndrome. All included Susac syndrome patients satisfied recently defined diagnostic criteria for definite or probable disease. The J segment lost 6 bases and the V segment lost 6 bases, leaving 7 bases of the junction unmatched. CDR3 length: 12 residues. Germline loops: CDR1 DFQATT, CDR2 SNEGSKA (reference sequence). Overall study results and limits: In its TCR sequencing and HLA analysis, the study acknowledged that the number of individuals was relatively small.

RNA amounts of roughly 0.5 to 1 ug underwent reverse transcription with random hexamers. MiXCR, applied by TCRdb to the immunoSEQ multiplex PCR reads, yields one record per CDR3 protein. There are around 170,000 distinct CDR3 sequences in the sample; 90% to 96% occur only once, and 0.12% lies in the top ten. Concerning this clonotype: The antigen is unknown.

This TCR was sampled from a human donor with Susac syndrome. V and J are TRBV20-1 and TRBJ2-7, with 8 bases aligning to TRBD2. The specimen was CD4+ T cells from PBMCs. CDR3 sequence reads: CSARAGATEQYF. In nucleotides, the CDR3 is TGCAGTGCGCGAGCGGGAGCCACCGAGCAGTACTTC.